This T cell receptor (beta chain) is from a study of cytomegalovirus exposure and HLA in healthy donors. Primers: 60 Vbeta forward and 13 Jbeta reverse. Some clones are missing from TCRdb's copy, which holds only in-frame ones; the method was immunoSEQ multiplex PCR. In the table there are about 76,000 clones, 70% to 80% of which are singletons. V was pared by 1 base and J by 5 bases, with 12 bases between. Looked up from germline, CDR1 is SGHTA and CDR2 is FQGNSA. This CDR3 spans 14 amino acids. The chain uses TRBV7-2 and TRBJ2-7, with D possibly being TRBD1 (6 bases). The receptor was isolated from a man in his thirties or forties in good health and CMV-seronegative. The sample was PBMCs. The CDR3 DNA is TGTGCCAGCAGCTTAGTGGGGGCCCTAGACGAGCAGTACTTC. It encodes CASSLVGALDEQYF.